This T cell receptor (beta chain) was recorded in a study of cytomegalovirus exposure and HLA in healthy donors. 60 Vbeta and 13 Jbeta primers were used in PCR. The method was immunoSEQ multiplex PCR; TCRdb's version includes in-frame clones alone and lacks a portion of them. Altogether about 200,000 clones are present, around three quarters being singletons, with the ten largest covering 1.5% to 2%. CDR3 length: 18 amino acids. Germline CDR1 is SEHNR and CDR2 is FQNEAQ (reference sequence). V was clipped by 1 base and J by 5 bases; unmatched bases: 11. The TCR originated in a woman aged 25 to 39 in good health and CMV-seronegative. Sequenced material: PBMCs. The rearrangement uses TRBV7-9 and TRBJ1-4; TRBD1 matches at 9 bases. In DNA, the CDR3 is TGTGCCAGCAGCTTAGGGCGGGGGACAGGGAATGCCAATGAAAAACTGTTTTTT. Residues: CASSLGRGTGNANEKLFF.